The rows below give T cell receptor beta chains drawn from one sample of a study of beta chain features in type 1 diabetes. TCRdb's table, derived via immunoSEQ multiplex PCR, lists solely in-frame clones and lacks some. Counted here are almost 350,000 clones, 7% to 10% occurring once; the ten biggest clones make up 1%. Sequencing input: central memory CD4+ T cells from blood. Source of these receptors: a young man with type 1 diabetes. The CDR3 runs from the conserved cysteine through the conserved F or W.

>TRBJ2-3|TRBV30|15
CAWSVRADYTDTQYF
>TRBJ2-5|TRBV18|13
CASSEMEEETQYF
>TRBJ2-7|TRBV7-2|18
CASSFGRGPGQSNYEQYF
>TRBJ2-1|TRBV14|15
CASSQVTGVYNEQFF
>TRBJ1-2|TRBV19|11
CASKGGYGYTF
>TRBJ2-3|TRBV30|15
CAWSDGQGFTDTQYF
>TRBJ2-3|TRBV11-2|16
CASSGSGLVGGDTQYF
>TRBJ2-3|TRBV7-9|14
CASSPRSRGDTQYF
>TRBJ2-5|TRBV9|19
CASSRSGTSGIKYQETQYF
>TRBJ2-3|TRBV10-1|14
CASSGTRYTDTQYF
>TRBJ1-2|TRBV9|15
CASSASREGDYGYTF
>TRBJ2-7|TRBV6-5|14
CASSYSGGGYEQYF
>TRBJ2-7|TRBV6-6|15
CASSYGPGSENEQYF
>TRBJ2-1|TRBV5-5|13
CASSTQGWNEQFF
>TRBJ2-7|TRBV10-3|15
CAISQPGLSSYEQYF
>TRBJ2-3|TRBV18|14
CASSPGSPTDTQYF
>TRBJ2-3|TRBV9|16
CASSVDGERGTDTQYF
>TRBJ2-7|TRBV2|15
CASSVRDRGLREQYF
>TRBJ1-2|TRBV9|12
CASSVDEEGYTF
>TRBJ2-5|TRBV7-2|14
CASSPGTMEETQYF
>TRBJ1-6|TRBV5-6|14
CASSLSWEGSPLHF
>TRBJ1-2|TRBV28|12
CASSQTIYGYTF
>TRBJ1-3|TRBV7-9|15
CASSLAAFSGNTIYF
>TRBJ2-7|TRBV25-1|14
CASSRGTSGYEQYF
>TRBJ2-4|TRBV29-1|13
CSVESQAKNIQYF
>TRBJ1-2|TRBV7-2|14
CASSNGRPGYGYTF
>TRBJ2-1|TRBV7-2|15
CASSPGQGAFYEQFF
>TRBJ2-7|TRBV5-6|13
CASSLNREYEQYF
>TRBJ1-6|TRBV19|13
CASSIEFNSPLHF
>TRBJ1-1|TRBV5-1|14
CASSQQGPNTEAFF
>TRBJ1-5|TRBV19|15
CASSIDPRGYQPQHF